The clone carrying this T cell receptor beta chain was counted a few times. The data were taken from a study of molecular identifiers for immune sequencing clone quantification. Germline lookup yields CDR1 MNHEY and CDR2 SVGEGT. This CDR3 contains 15 residues. The V gene end was trimmed by 0 bases and the J gene end by 5 bases; junction bases not matched to a gene: 7. Previously described methods and listed TCR primers were employed for the bulk TCR libraries. MiXCR was run by TCRdb on the PCR reads, yielding one entry per CDR3 protein. The repertoire holds some 580,000 distinct CDR3 sequences, with about 25% as singletons. Based on a CD8+CD4-CCR7+CD45RA+ profile, naive CD8 T cells were sorted.

The chain links TRBV6-2 or TRBV6-3 to TRBJ2-7, with 7 bases aligning to TRBD2. What was sequenced was naive CD8+ T cells from blood, with Jurkat cell RNA spiked in. The subset is: FACS-sorted CD8+CD4-CCR7+CD45RA+ naive T cells. The source is a human donor in good health. Some libraries in this study had Jurkat cell RNA spiked in. This CDR3 is CASSYSLGGRHEQYF. The CDR3 coding sequence is TGTGCCAGCAGTTACTCCCTGGGAGGGAGGCACGAGCAGTACTTC.